A single sample is the source of the 25 T cell receptor beta chains below, sequenced in a study of blood T cell dynamics during melanoma immunotherapy. As to time point: week 3, after first cycle of checkpoint inhibitor. Assay: immunoSEQ multiplex PCR; the TCRdb copy retains only in-frame clones and omits some. The data contain some 14,000 clones, roughly 89% of them seen just once; the ten biggest clones take up 4% to 5.5%. Sample: blood, taken from a patient treated with checkpoint blockade. The receptors stem from a human donor with melanoma.

V usage is TRBV5-3 and J usage is TRBJ2-5; 8 positions agree with TRBD2. TRBV5-3 falls under the ORF class, with uncertain function. The J segment lost 1 base and the V segment lost 6 bases, leaving 14 bases of the junction unmatched. The CDR3 totals 17 residues. DNA of the CDR3: TGTGCCAGAAACCCACCGGTGACTAGCGTAATCCAAGAGACCCAGTACTTC. This gives the protein CARNPPVTSVIQETQYF.

This clone was found a few times. The gene calls are TRBV5-1 and TRBJ1-4; D gene uncertain. CDR1 is SGHRS, CDR2 YFSETQ, per germline. V gave up 4 bases and J gave up 8 bases, with 12 bases separating them. The CDR3 length is 13 residues. The CDR3, as DNA: TGCGCCAGCAGCAATTGGGCCGAAGAAAAACTGTTTTTT. As protein: CASSNWAEEKLFF. Filled out from reference TRBV5-1 and TRBJ1-4, the complete variable domain reads KAGVTQTPRYLIKTRGQQVTLSCSPISGHRSVSWYQQTPGQGLQFLFEYFSETQRNKGNFPGRFSGRQFSNSRSEMNVSTLELGDSALYLCASSNWAEEKLFFGSGTQLSVL.

The chain is built from TRBV11-2 and TRBJ1-1; D gene uncertain. V was clipped by 5 bases and J by 8 bases, with 15 bases between them. Germline lookup yields CDR1 SGHAT and CDR2 FQNNGV. The CDR3 is 13 amino acids. CDR3 in DNA: TGTGCCAGCAGCCCGGCCGCCATAAAAGAAGCTTTCTTT. Encoded protein: CASSPAAIKEAFF. The full variable domain, in which reference TRBV11-2 and TRBJ1-1 provide the parts outside the CDR3, is EAGVAQSPRYKIIEKRQSVAFWCNPISGHATLYWYQQILGQGPKLLIQFQNNGVVDDSQLPKDRFSAERLKGVDSTLKIQPAKLEDSAVYLCASSPAAIKEAFFGQGTRLTVV.

The chain is built from TRBV14 and TRBJ1-1; D unresolved. The CDR3 totals 13 residues. The V gene's germline CDR1 is SGHDN and CDR2 FVKESK. With 3 bases removed from V and 8 bases from J, the gap between germline ends came to 13 bases. This chain's CDR3 is CASSQTLWGEAFF. The CDR3 nucleotides are TGTGCCAGCAGCCAGACCCTTTGGGGAGAAGCTTTCTTT.

The J gene is TRBJ2-7, the V gene TRBV7-2; 8 positions match TRBD1. With V trimmed by 4 bases and J by 2 bases, 7 bases remained unmatched. Germline V lookup: CDR1 SGHTA, CDR2 FQGNSA. The CDR3 covers 15 residues. Here the CDR3 reads CASSYLRQGPYEQYF. CDR3 nucleotides: TGTGCCAGCAGCTATTTGAGACAGGGGCCCTACGAGCAGTACTTC.

V gene TRBV19 combines with J gene TRBJ1-5; the match to TRBD1 covers 8 bases. The V gene end was trimmed by 5 bases and the J gene end by 5 bases; junction bases not matched to a gene: 8. Germline V gene data show CDR1 as LNHDA and CDR2 as SQIVND (reference sequence). The CDR3 loop spans 15 amino acids. The CDR3 reads CASSPDRGRDQPQHF. DNA for the CDR3: TGTGCCAGTAGTCCTGACAGGGGCAGGGATCAGCCCCAGCATTTT.

The chain employs TRBV28 and TRBJ1-2; TRBD1 might be the D (6 bases). The CDR3 is made up of 15 amino acids. Germline CDR1 and CDR2: MDHEN and SYDVKM. The V end lost 2 bases, the J end lost 5 bases, and 15 bases lay between the germline ends. CDR3 region: CASSLDLQGRYGYTF. CDR3 DNA: TGTGCCAGCAGTTTAGACCTCCAGGGGAGGTATGGCTACACCTTC.

The V call is TRBV27, the J call TRBJ2-6, with TRBD1 matching over 9 bases. The CDR3 has 16 residues. From germline, CDR1 is MNHEY and CDR2 SMNVEV (reference sequence). V shed 8 bases, J shed 0 bases, and the junction held 5 bases outside the gene matches. The CDR3 coding sequence is TGTGCCAGCGGCCGGGACAGGGTCTCTGGGGCCAACGTCCTGACTTTC. Translating gives CASGRDRVSGANVLTF.

The gene calls are TRBV6-5 and TRBJ2-1; 13 nucleotides line up with TRBD2. The CDR3 is made up of 15 amino acids. CDR1 MNHEY and CDR2 SVGAGI come from the germline V gene. With V trimmed by 5 bases and J by 6 bases, 4 bases remained unmatched. CDR3 in DNA: TGTGCCAGCAGTCGACTAGCGGGAGGAGGCAATGAGCAGTTCTTC. This translates into CASSRLAGGGNEQFF.

V and J are TRBV11-2 and TRBJ2-7; D is unresolved. Germline CDR1 and CDR2: SGHAT and FQNNGV. This CDR3 comprises 15 residues. V shed 1 base and J shed 0 bases, with 10 bases lying between them. The CDR3 DNA reads as TGTGCCAGCAGCTTAGTCGTCTACTCCTCCTACGAGCAGTACTTC. This sequence encodes CASSLVVYSSYEQYF.

V usage is TRBV7-2 and J usage is TRBJ2-7; D uncertain. Trimming removed 1 base from V and 3 bases from J, with 7 bases in between. CDR1 is SGHTA, CDR2 FQGNSA, per germline. The CDR3 is made up of 13 amino acids. This CDR3 reads CASSLVPDYEQYF. The CDR3 DNA reads as TGTGCCAGCAGCTTAGTTCCAGACTACGAGCAGTACTTC.

The rearrangement joins TRBV28 to TRBJ2-7, with 8 nucleotides matching TRBD1. The CDR3 is 13 amino acids. With V trimmed by 9 bases and J by 7 bases, 11 bases remained unmatched. Germline loops: CDR1 MDHEN, CDR2 SYDVKM. This CDR3 is CASQQPGGGEQYF. The CDR3 DNA reads TGTGCCAGTCAGCAGCCAGGGGGCGGGGAGCAGTACTTC.

The gene calls are TRBV7-2 and TRBJ2-5, with 8 bases fitting TRBD1. J lost 1 base, V lost 2 bases, and 6 bases had no gene match. The V gene's germline CDR1 is SGHTA and CDR2 FQGNSA. The length of the CDR3 is 16 residues. The CDR3 sequence: CASSLQGATRQETQYF. The CDR3 DNA reads TGTGCCAGCAGCTTACAGGGGGCCACTCGCCAAGAGACCCAGTACTTC.

The chain employs TRBV7-3 and TRBJ2-3; tentatively, D is TRBD2 (6 bases). The germline V gene has CDR1 SGHTA and CDR2 FQGTGA. The CDR3 contains 14 residues. V lost 5 bases, J lost 2 bases, and 11 bases lay in between. This CDR3 reads CASSGKRVTDTQYF. The CDR3 nucleotides are TGTGCCAGCAGCGGGAAGCGGGTCACAGATACGCAGTATTTT.

Written as DNA, the CDR3 is TGTGCCAGCAGCTTAGAACGGGCGGGGACAGGCAAAAACATTCAGTACTTC. Protein: CASSLERAGTGKNIQYF. This chain links TRBV11-1 with TRBJ2-4; 8 bases line up with TRBD1. The CDR3 is 17 amino acids. Germline V gene data show CDR1 as SGHAT and CDR2 as FQDESV (reference sequence). The V gene end was trimmed by 1 base and the J gene end by 3 bases; junction bases not matched to a gene: 8.

The J gene is TRBJ2-1, the V gene TRBV27; TRBD2 matches at 8 bases. The CDR3 length is 16 residues. Germline V gene sequence: CDR1 MNHEY, CDR2 SMNVEV (reference sequence). Trimming at V came to 2 bases and at J to 6 bases, leaving 9 bases not matched to a gene. The CDR3 protein is CASSLETGGPVNEQFF. The CDR3 nucleotides read TGTGCCAGCAGTTTAGAAACGGGAGGGCCCGTCAATGAGCAGTTCTTC.

The rearrangement links TRBV27 to TRBJ1-6; D perhaps matches TRBD1 (5 bases). Trimming cost V 7 bases and J 5 bases, with 27 bases left between them. The V gene's germline CDR1 is MNHEY and CDR2 SMNVEV (reference sequence). CDR3 length equals 19 residues. DNA of the CDR3: TGTGCCAGCACCTCTCTCATGGTTCACCTTAGGGGAAATAATTCACCCCTCCACTTT. Translated, it gives CASTSLMVHLRGNNSPLHF.

V is TRBV6-1 and J is TRBJ2-1; D may correspond to TRBD1 or TRBD2 (6 bases each). Germline assignment: CDR1 MNHNS and CDR2 SASEGT. Between the trimmed V and J ends, which lost 6 bases and 4 bases, there was a span of 13 bases. The CDR3 runs to 14 residues. CDR3 DNA: TGTGCCAGCAGCCCAGGGGAGGCTTACAATGAGCAGTTCTTC. Its translation: CASSPGEAYNEQFF.

The chain uses TRBV29-1 and TRBJ2-5; possibly TRBD2 for D (5 bases). The CDR3 contains 13 residues. V was pared by 4 bases and J by 5 bases, with 14 bases between. In germline, CDR1 is SQVTM, CDR2 ANQGSEA. CDR3 region: CSVVELAGETQYF. CDR3 DNA: TGCAGCGTTGTGGAGCTAGCCGGCGAGACCCAGTACTTC.

The genes are TRBV4-3 and TRBJ2-7; D remains unclear. The CDR3 sequence is 14 residues long. Germline V gene sequence: CDR1 LGHNA, CDR2 YSLEER. The V end was cut by 0 bases, the J end by 7 bases, with 13 bases between. The CDR3 here is CASSQEMAAGEQYF. DNA of the CDR3: TGCGCCAGCAGCCAAGAAATGGCCGCCGGGGAGCAGTACTTC.

This sequence joins TRBV12-5 and TRBJ2-7, with 9 nucleotides matching TRBD1. The CDR3 runs 16 residues. The V gene's germline CDR1 is LGHNT and CDR2 FRNRAP. Losses at the gene ends were 0 bases for V and 3 bases for J; bases not matched to a gene: 6. This CDR3 reads CASGLVLTGGGYEQYF. CDR3 nucleotide sequence: TGTGCTAGTGGTTTGGTACTGACAGGGGGTGGCTACGAGCAGTACTTC.

This clone was seen only a few times. The chain couples TRBV5-6 to TRBJ1-2; D call uncertain. This CDR3 is built from 15 residues. The germline V and J ends were trimmed by 4 bases and 0 bases, with 13 bases remaining between them. The germline V gene encodes CDR1 SGHDT and CDR2 YYEEEE. The CDR3 coding sequence is TGTGCCAGCAGCCCTCGGACGTATTCTAACTATGGCTACACCTTC. Its protein product is CASSPRTYSNYGYTF.

The chain recombines TRBV19 with TRBJ2-7; D not resolved. V lost 6 bases and J lost 2, with 14 bases in between. The CDR3 consists of 14 residues. The germline V gene has CDR1 LNHDA and CDR2 SQIVND (reference sequence). DNA of the CDR3: TGTGCCAGTAGGCCCGGTGGTGTGCCCTACGAGCAGTACTTC. Protein: CASRPGGVPYEQYF.

This sequence joins TRBV6-8 and TRBJ2-7; perhaps TRBD2 as D (7 bases). There are 16 residues in the CDR3. V was shortened by 2 bases and J by 5 bases, with 19 bases between the two germline ends. Germline CDR1 and CDR2: MNHGY and SAAAGT. The CDR3 is CASSYPKEGEGNEQYF. CDR3 nucleotides: TGTGCCAGCAGTTACCCTAAAGAGGGGGAGGGGAACGAGCAGTACTTC.

The CDR3: CASSLAGGLRAYEQYF. The CDR3 DNA reads as TGTGCCAGCAGCTTAGCTGGAGGACTCAGGGCCTACGAGCAGTACTTC. V and J are TRBV7-2 and TRBJ2-7, with D perhaps TRBD1 or TRBD2 (5 bases each). Germline-derived CDR1 and CDR2 are SGHTA and FQGNSA. The CDR3 has 16 residues. V lost 0 bases and J 2 bases, leaving 14 bases between the germline ends.